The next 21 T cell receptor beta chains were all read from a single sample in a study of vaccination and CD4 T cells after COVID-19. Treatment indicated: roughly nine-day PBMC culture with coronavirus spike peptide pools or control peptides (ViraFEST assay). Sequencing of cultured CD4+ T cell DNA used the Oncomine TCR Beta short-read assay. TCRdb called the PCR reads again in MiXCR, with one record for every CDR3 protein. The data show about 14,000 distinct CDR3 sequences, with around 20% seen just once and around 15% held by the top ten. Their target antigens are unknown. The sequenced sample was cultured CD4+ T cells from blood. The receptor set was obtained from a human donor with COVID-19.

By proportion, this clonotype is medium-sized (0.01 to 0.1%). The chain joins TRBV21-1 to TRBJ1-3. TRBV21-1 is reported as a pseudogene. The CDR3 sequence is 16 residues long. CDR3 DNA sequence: TGTGCCAGCAGCAAGCGTGGACCTCTGGCTGGAAACACCATATATTTT. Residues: CASSKRGPLAGNTIYF.

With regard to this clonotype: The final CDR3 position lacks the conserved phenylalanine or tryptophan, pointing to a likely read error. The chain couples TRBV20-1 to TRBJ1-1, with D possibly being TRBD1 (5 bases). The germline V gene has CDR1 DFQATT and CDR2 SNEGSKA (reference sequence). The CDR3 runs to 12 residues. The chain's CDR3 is CAEGGVNTEAFL. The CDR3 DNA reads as TGCGCGGAGGGAGGGGTGAACACTGAAGCTTTCTTA.

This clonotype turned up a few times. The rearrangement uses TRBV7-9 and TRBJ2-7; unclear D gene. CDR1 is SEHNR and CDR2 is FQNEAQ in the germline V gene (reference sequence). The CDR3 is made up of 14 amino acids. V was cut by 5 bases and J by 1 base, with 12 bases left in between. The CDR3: CASSPPVGSYEQYF. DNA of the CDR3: TGTGCCAGCAGCCCCCCAGTTGGGTCCTACGAGCAGTACTTC.

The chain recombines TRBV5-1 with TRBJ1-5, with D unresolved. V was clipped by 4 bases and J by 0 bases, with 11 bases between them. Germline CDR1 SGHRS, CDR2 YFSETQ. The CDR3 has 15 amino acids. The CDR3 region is CASSIDGSSNQPQHF. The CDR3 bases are TGCGCCAGCAGCATCGACGGGTCTAGCAATCAGCCCCAGCATTTT.

CDR3 sequence reads: CASSLLRYGYTF. DNA for the CDR3: TGTGCCAGCAGTTTATTACGCTATGGCTACACCTTC. This sequence joins TRBV28 and TRBJ1-2; D is ambiguous. V gave up 1 base and J gave up 4 bases, with 4 bases separating them. The germline V gene encodes CDR1 MDHEN and CDR2 SYDVKM. This CDR3 spans 12 amino acids.

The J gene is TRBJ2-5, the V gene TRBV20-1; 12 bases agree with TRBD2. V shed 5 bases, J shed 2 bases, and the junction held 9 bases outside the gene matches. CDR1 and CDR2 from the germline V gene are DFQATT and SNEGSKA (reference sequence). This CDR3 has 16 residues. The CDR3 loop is CSAGSRLAGEQETQYF. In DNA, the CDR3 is TGCAGTGCTGGCTCAAGACTAGCGGGGGAACAAGAGACCCAGTACTTC.

The CDR3 sequence is CASSLFSGAEGYTF. DNA for the CDR3: TGTGCCAGCAGCTTATTTAGTGGGGCAGAGGGCTACACCTTC. The gene calls are TRBV7-9 and TRBJ1-2; TRBD1 might be the D (5 bases). CDR3 size: 14 residues. V was cut by 2 bases and J by 8 bases, with 15 bases left in between. The germline CDR1 and CDR2 sequences are SEHNR and FQNEAQ (reference sequence). Full variable domain (remainder filled in from reference TRBV7-9 and TRBJ1-2): DTGVSQNPRHKITKRGQNVTFRCDPISEHNRLYWYRQTLGQGPEFLTYFQNEAQLEKSRLLSDRFSAERPKGSFSTLEIQRTEQGDSAMYLCASSLFSGAEGYTFGSGTRLTVV.

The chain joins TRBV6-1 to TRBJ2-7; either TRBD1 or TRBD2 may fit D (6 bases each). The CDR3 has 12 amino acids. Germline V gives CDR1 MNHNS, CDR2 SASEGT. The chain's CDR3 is CAGGGATYEQYF. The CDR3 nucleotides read TGTGCAGGGGGAGGCGCCACCTACGAGCAGTACTTC.

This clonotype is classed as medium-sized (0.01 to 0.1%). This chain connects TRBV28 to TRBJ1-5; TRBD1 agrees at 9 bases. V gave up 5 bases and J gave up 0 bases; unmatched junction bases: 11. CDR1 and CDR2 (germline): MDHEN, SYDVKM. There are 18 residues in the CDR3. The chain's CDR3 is CASSLGTGRAPSNQPQHF. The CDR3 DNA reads TGTGCCAGCAGTCTCGGGACAGGGAGGGCTCCTAGCAATCAGCCCCAGCATTTT.

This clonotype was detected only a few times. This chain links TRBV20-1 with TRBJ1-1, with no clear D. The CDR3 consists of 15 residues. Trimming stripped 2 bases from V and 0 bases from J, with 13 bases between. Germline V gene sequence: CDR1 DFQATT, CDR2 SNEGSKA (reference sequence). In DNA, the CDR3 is TGCAGTGCTAGAACCCCGAGCACCGTGAACACTGAAGCTTTCTTT. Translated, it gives CSARTPSTVNTEAFF.

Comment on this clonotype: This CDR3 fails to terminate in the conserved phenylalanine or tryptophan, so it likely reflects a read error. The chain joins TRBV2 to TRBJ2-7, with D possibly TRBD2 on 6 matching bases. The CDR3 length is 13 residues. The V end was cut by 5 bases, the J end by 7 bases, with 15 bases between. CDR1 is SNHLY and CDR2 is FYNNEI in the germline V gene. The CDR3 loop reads CASSRRMEGEQYS. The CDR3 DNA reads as TGTGCCAGCAGTCGGCGGATGGAGGGGGAGCAGTACTCC.

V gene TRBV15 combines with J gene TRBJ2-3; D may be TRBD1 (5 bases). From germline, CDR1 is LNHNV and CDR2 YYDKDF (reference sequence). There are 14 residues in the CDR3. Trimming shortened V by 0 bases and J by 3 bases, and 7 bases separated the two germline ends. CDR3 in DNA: TGTGCCACCAGCAGAGATCAGGGTACAGATACGCAGTATTTT. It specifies CATSRDQGTDTQYF.

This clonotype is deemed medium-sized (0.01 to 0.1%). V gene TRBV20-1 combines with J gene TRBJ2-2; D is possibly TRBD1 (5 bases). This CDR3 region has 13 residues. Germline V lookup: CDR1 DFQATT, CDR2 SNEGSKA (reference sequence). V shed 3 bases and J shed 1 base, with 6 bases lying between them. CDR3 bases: TGCAGTGCTAGCGGACAGAACACCGGGGAGCTGTTTTTT. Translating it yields CSASGQNTGELFF.

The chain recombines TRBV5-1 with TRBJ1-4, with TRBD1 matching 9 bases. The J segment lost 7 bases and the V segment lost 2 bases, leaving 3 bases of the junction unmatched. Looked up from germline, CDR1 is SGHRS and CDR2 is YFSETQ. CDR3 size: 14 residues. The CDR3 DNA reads TGCGCCAGCAGCTTACAGGGGGCGTTTGAAAAACTGTTTTTT. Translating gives CASSLQGAFEKLFF. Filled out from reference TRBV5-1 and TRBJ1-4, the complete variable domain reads KAGVTQTPRYLIKTRGQQVTLSCSPISGHRSVSWYQQTPGQGLQFLFEYFSETQRNKGNFPGRFSGRQFSNSRSEMNVSTLELGDSALYLCASSLQGAFEKLFFGSGTQLSVL.

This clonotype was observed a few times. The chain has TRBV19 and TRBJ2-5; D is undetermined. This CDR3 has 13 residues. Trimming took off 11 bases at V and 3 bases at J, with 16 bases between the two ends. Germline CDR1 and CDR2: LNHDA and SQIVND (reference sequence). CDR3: CAGEKGIEETQYF. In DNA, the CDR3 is TGTGCCGGAGAGAAAGGGATTGAAGAGACCCAGTACTTC.

The CDR3 DNA reads TGTGCCAGCAGTTTACGGCCGGCCGGGGAGCTGTTTTTT. Its protein is CASSLRPAGELFF. V and J are TRBV12-3 or TRBV12-4 and TRBJ2-2; unclear D gene. V lost 2 bases and J 6 bases, leaving 7 bases between the germline ends. This CDR3 is 13 amino acids long.

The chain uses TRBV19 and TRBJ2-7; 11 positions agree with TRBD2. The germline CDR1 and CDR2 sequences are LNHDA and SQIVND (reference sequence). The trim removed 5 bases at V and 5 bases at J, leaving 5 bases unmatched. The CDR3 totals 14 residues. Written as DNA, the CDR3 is TGTGCCAGTAGTTTCAGGACTAGCGGGCACGAGCAGTACTTC. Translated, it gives CASSFRTSGHEQYF.

The CDR3 region has the DNA TGCGCCAGCTGTCGGGCCATAGGTAACGGGGCAGGTGAGCAGTTCTTC. Translating it yields CASCRAIGNGAGEQFF. The chain is built from TRBV5-1 and TRBJ2-1; D might be TRBD1 or TRBD2, each matching 5 bases. The CDR3 sequence is 16 residues long. V lost 7 bases to trimming and J lost 9 bases, with 26 bases between them. CDR1 is SGHRS and CDR2 is YFSETQ in the germline V gene.

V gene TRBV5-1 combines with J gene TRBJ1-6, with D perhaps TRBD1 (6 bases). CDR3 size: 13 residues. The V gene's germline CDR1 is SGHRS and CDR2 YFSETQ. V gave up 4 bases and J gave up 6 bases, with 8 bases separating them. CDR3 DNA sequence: TGCGCCAGCAGCCCGGACAGTAATTCACCCCTCCACTTT. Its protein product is CASSPDSNSPLHF.

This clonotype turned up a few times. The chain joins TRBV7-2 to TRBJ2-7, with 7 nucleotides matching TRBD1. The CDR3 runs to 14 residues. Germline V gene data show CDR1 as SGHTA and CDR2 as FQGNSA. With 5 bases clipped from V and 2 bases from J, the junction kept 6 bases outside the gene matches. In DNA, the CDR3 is TGTGCCAGCAGCCCTGCCGGGACAGCCTACGAGCAGTACTTC. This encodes CASSPAGTAYEQYF.

DNA for the CDR3: TGTGCCAGCAGTGAAGTTTGGAATGAGCAGTTCTTC. This codes for CASSEVWNEQFF. The chain has TRBV6-1 and TRBJ2-1; D is uncertain. CDR1 MNHNS and CDR2 SASEGT come from the germline V gene. CDR3 size: 12 residues. The ends were cut back, 1 base at V and 7 bases at J, with 5 bases in the middle.